A single TCR beta chain is shown here with its context. The sample originates from a study of blood T cell repertoires in COVID-19. Study summary: Both acute and convalescent COVID-19 samples were obtained from the United States, Italy and Spain.

V gave up 3 bases and J gave up 5 bases, with 11 bases separating them. The germline CDR1 and CDR2 sequences are ENHRY and SYGVKD. The CDR3 totals 14 residues. In the study's own analysis: Cell counts per sample came from amplifying reference gene primers. The method was immunoSEQ multiplex PCR; TCRdb's version includes in-frame clones alone and lacks a portion of them. V, J and clone size were drawn from that table, and D and trimming were deduced from the DNA. The sample contains 24,000 or so clones, about 88% of which appear only once. The chain uses TRBV10-3 and TRBJ2-1, with D possibly being TRBD2 (5 bases). Source material: peripheral blood. This TCR derives from a man aged 65 to 79 in a cohort sampled during active COVID-19. As DNA, the CDR3 is TGTGCCATCAGTGACCTAGCCGGGCACAATGAGCAGTTCTTC. It is translated as CAISDLAGHNEQFF.